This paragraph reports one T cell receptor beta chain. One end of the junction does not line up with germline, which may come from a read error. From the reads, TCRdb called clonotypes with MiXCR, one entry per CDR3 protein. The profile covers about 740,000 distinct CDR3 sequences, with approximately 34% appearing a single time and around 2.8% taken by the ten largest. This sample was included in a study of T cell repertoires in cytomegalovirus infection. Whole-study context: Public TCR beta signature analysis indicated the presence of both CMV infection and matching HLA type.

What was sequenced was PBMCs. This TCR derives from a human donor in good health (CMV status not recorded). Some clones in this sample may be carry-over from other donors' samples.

The DNA of the CDR3 is TGTGCAAGCAGTACAGCGACAGGGCCAGGGACCAAGTACTTC. Translated, it gives CASSTATGPGTKYF. This sequence joins TRBV6-8 and TRBJ2-5; 7 nucleotides match TRBD1. CDR1 MNHGY and CDR2 SAAAGT come from the germline V gene. This CDR3 comprises 14 residues.